These T cell receptor beta chains were read from a single sample in a study of early T cells in non-severe SARS-CoV-2 infection. MiXCR was run by TCRdb on the 5' RACE reads, yielding one entry per CDR3 protein. Here the sample spans 50,000 to 70,000 distinct CDR3 sequences, 15% being singletons. The source material was whole blood, sampled at baseline. Source of these receptors: an adult who was a healthcare worker with PCR-confirmed SARS-CoV-2 infection or an uninfected control (not recorded which). CDR3s include the opening cysteine and the closing phenylalanine or tryptophan. The D gene is left open where the match is weak. Size values are once, few and many counts, or a class for expanded clones, and some rows have none.

TRBV20-1	TRBJ2-1	TRBD2	many	CSASKTSGYNEQFF	TGCAGTGCTAGTAAGACTAGCGGATACAATGAGCAGTTCTTC
TRBV7-2	TRBJ2-7	.	many	CASSLSPAKTYEQYF	TGTGCCAGCAGCTTATCCCCCGCGAAAACCTACGAGCAGTACTTC
TRBV7-3	TRBJ2-5	.	.	CASSPTGLQETQYF	TGTGCCAGCAGCCCTACGGGCTTACAAGAGACCCAGTACTTC
TRBV10-3	TRBJ1-2	.	few	CAISETIIGYTF	TGTGCCATCAGTGAGACCATTATCGGCTACACCTTC
TRBV4-1	TRBJ1-2	.	many	CASSQDFSGVNYGYTF	TGCGCCAGCAGCCAAGACTTTTCAGGGGTTAACTATGGCTACACCTTC
TRBV28	TRBJ1-5	TRBD1	many	CASSPRDRVRQPQHF	TGTGCCAGCAGTCCCCGGGACAGAGTGAGGCAGCCCCAGCATTTT
TRBV7-2	TRBJ1-1	.	few	CASSLAWEGPSTEAFF	TGTGCCAGCAGCTTAGCGTGGGAGGGGCCGAGCACTGAAGCTTTCTTT
TRBV27	TRBJ2-1	TRBD2	few	CASSSAGHEQFF	TGTGCCAGCAGTTCAGCGGGGCATGAGCAGTTCTTC
TRBV19	TRBJ2-1	TRBD2	.	CASSIIVGLETEQFF	TGTGCCAGTAGTATTATAGTGGGACTAGAAACTGAGCAGTTCTTC
TRBV7-9	TRBJ1-4	.	few	CASSFGWGNEKLFF	TGTGCCAGCAGCTTTGGGTGGGGTAATGAAAAACTGTTTTTT
TRBV20-1	TRBJ1-1	.	many	CSARVSGTEAFF	TGCAGTGCTAGGGTCTCAGGCACTGAAGCTTTCTTT
TRBV28	TRBJ2-4	TRBD1	.	CASSTQTGVNIQYF	TGTGCCAGCAGTACCCAGACAGGGGTAAACATTCAGTACTTC
TRBV2	TRBJ1-6	.	few	CASIYSSNSPLHF	TGTGCCAGCATTTACAGCTCTAATTCACCCCTCCACTTT
TRBV10-1	TRBJ1-1	.	few	CGREVGWNTEAFF	TGCGGGAGGGAGGTCGGGTGGAACACTGAAGCTTTCTTT
TRBV5-1	TRBJ2-1	TRBD1	.	CASFSPGQGRNEQFF	TGCGCCAGCTTCTCGCCGGGACAGGGGAGGAATGAGCAGTTCTTC
TRBV7-2	TRBJ2-2	.	.	CASSLASRTGELFF	TGTGCCAGCAGCTTAGCTTCCAGAACCGGGGAGCTGTTTTTT
TRBV20-1	TRBJ2-7	TRBD1	few	CSAGDRGRYEQYF	TGCAGTGCTGGGGACAGGGGGCGGTACGAGCAGTACTTC
TRBV19	TRBJ2-5	.	.	CASSIGGGFQETQYF	TGTGCCAGTAGTATAGGAGGCGGATTCCAAGAGACCCAGTACTTC
TRBV18	TRBJ2-6	.	.	CASSLAGITVRGANVLTF	TGTGCCAGCTCACTGGCCGGGATAACGGTTCGTGGGGCCAACGTCCTGACTTTC
TRBV3-1	TRBJ2-2	.	few	CASSSAWPRPGELFF	TGTGCCAGCAGCTCGGCATGGCCTCGCCCCGGGGAGCTGTTTTTT
TRBV29-1	TRBJ2-1	.	medium-sized	CSVSGSSSYNEQFF	TGCAGCGTTTCGGGTAGTAGCTCCTACAATGAGCAGTTCTTC
TRBV7-9	TRBJ2-2	.	many	CASRLIFRDTDSNTGELFF	TGTGCCAGCAGACTAATCTTCCGGGACACTGATTCGAACACCGGGGAGCTGTTTTTT
TRBV28	TRBJ2-7	TRBD2	.	CASSPPSTSGRFYEQYF	TGTGCCAGCAGTCCGCCCTCGACTAGCGGGAGGTTCTACGAGCAGTACTTC
TRBV3-1	TRBJ1-1	.	few	CASSQFLASLAFF	TGTGCCAGCAGCCAATTTTTGGCCAGTTTAGCTTTCTTT
TRBV28	TRBJ2-1	.	large	CASRAGRQGRNNEQFF	TGTGCCAGCAGAGCGGGCCGGCAGGGGAGAAACAATGAGCAGTTCTTC
TRBV5-4	TRBJ2-1	TRBD2	.	CASSFLAEASFF	TGTGCCAGCAGCTTTCTAGCGGAGGCTTCCTTCTTC
TRBV25-1	TRBJ2-5	.	.	CASSEFTHTRGGGVTQYF	TGTGCCAGCAGTGAATTCACACATACCAGGGGTGGCGGCGTGACCCAGTACTTC
TRBV5-6	TRBJ1-2	TRBD1	few	CASSFQGQGAVFGYTF	TGTGCCAGCAGCTTCCAGGGACAGGGGGCTGTCTTCGGCTACACCTTC
TRBV27	TRBJ1-3	.	few	CASSLITGSVLKGNTIYF	TGTGCCAGCAGTCTAATCACAGGGTCAGTTCTGAAGGGAAACACCATATATTTT
TRBV12-3/TRBV12-4	TRBJ2-7	TRBD1	few	CASTPGTGSYEQYF	TGTGCCAGCACCCCCGGGACAGGGTCCTACGAGCAGTACTTC
TRBV5-1	TRBJ1-1	TRBD1	.	CASSLEGARGTEAFF	TGCGCCAGCAGCTTGGAGGGGGCGCGAGGTACTGAAGCTTTCTTT
TRBV6-5	TRBJ2-3	.	many	CASSYIGPGQSTDTQYF	TGTGCCAGCAGTTACATAGGACCAGGACAGAGCACAGATACGCAGTATTTT
TRBV10-3	TRBJ2-3	TRBD1	.	CAIRESAPGQGVTDTQYF	TGTGCCATCAGGGAAAGCGCGCCGGGACAGGGGGTAACAGATACGCAGTATTTT
TRBV7-8	TRBJ2-6	TRBD2	many	CASSSSGRAGGANVLTF	TGTGCCAGCAGCTCCAGCGGGAGGGCCGGTGGGGCCAACGTCCTGACTTTC
TRBV4-1	TRBJ1-1	.	.	CASSQPSGVGTEAFF	TGCGCCAGCAGCCAACCTTCAGGGGTAGGCACTGAAGCTTTCTTT
TRBV28	TRBJ2-3	TRBD1	once	CASRDRGTDTQYF	TGTGCCTCCCGGGACAGGGGAACAGATACGCAGTATTTT
TRBV18	TRBJ2-7	.	.	CASSPQDGAYEQYF	TGTGCCAGCTCACCGCAGGACGGTGCCTACGAGCAGTACTTC
TRBV11-2	TRBJ2-7	TRBD1	.	CASTWTGFREQYF	TGTGCCAGCACCTGGACAGGGTTTCGCGAGCAGTACTTC
TRBV5-1	TRBJ2-1	TRBD1	.	CASSRIPNQGVDEQFF	TGCGCCAGCAGCCGGATCCCGAATCAGGGGGTTGATGAGCAGTTCTTC
TRBV5-4	TRBJ2-3	.	.	CASSLYLGVRTDTQYF	TGTGCCAGCAGCTTGTATTTGGGAGTGCGGACAGATACGCAGTATTTT
TRBV5-1	TRBJ2-4	TRBD1	.	CASSEGQGTNIQYF	TGCGCCAGCAGCGAAGGACAGGGAACGAACATTCAGTACTTC
TRBV30	TRBJ1-2	.	.	CAWSIGLTNPINYGYTF	TGTGCCTGGAGTATTGGCCTTACCAATCCCATCAACTATGGCTACACCTTC